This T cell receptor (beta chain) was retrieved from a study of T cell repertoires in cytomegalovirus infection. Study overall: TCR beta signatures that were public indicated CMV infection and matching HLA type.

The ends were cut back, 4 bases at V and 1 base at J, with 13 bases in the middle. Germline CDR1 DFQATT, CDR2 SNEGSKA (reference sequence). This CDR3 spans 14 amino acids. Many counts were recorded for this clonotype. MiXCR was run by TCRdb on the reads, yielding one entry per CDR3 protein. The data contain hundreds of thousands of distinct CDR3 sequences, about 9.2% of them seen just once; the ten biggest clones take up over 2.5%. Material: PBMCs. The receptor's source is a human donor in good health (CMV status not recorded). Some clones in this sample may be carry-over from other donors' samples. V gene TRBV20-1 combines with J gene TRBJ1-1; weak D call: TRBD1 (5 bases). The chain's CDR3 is CSAKKPTANTEAFF. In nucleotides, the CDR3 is TGCAGTGCTAAAAAGCCGACAGCGAACACTGAAGCTTTCTTT.